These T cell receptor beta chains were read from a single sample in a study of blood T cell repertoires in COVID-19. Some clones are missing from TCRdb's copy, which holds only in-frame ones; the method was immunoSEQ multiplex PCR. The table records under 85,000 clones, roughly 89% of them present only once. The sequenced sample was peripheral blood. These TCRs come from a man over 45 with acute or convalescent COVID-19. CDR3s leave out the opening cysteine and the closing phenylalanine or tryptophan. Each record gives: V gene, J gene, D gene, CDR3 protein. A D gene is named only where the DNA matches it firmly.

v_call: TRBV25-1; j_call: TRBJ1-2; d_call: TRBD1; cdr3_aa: ASSDGQGKYGYT
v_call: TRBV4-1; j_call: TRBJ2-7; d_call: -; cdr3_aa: ASSQDNGYEQY
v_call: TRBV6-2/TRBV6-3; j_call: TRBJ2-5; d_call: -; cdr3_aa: ASSHRGTGRGETQY
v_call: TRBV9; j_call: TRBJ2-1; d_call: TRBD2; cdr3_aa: ASSELSGSGYNEQF
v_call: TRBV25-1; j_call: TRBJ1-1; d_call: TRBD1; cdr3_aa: ASRTLRTGGFTEAF
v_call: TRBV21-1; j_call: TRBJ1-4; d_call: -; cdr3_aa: ASNVNREFFEKLF
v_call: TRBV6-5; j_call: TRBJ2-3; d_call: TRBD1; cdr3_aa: ASILQGVRTDTQY
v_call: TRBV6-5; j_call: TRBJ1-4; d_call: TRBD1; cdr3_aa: ASSYGDRGEKLF
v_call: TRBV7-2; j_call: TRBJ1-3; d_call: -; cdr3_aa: ASSHTGWGNTIY
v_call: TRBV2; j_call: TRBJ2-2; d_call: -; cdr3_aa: AAGTRGTGELF
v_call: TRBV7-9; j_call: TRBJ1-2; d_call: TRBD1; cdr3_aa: ASSFLTGLPGYT
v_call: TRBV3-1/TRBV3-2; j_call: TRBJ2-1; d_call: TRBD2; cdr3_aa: ASSQVGLAGLGGYNEQF
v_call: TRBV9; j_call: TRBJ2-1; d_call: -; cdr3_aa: ASSGAAGSYNEQF
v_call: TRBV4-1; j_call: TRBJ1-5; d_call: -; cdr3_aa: ASSPTGGGNQPQH
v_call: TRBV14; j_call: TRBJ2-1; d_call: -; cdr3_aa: ASSPSPPGPLSNEQF
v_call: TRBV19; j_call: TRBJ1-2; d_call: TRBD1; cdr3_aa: ASKGQTYYGYT
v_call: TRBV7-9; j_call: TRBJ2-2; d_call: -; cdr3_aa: ASSLATSYTGELF
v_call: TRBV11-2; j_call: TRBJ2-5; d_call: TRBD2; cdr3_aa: ASSLDRLAGGETQY
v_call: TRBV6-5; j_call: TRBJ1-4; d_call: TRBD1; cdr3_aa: ASSPAPQQGGLF
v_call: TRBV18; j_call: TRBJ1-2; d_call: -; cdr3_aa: ASSPPDRNYGYT
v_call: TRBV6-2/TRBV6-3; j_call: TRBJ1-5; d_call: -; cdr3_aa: ASSYGLRNQPQH
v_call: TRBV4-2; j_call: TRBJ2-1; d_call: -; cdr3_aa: ASSQEWEAYNEQF
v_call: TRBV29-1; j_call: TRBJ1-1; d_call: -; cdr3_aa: SVEGGGGGAF
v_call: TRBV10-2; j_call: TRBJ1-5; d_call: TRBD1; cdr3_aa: ASRMDRVDQPQH
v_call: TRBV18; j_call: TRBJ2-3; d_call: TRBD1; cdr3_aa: ASSPFLGQGRTDTQY
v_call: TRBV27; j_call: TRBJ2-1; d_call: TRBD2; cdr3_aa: ASSLSRSGGYNEQF
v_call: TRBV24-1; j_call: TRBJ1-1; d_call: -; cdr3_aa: ATSDGQLTEAF
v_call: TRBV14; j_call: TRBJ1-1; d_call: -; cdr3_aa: ASSQGLSGNTEAF
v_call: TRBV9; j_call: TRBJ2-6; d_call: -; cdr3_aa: ASSPGEYTGANVLT
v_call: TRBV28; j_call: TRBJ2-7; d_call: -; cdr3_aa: ASSGVNAMRGGQQY
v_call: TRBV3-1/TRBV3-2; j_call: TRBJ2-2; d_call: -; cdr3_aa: ASSQGHLTGELF
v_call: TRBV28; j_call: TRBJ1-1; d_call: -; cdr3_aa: ASSPADTNTEAF
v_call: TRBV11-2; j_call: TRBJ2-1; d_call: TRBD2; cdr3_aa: ASSSPEGTSGIWNEQF
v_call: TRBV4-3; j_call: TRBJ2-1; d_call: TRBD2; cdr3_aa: ASRTSGFSGEQF
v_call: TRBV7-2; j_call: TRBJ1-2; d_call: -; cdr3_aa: ASGEGYDYGYT
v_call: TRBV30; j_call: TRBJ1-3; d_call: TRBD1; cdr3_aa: AWSSGQGGLSGNTIY
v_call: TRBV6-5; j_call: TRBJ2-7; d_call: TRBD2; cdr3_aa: ASRPSGGHEQY
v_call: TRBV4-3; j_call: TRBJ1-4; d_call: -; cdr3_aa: PRRRGGERSEKLF
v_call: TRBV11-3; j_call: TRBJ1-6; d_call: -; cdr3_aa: ASSLESGGNSPLH
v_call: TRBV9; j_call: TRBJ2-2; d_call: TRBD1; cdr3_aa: ASSETGSGTGELF
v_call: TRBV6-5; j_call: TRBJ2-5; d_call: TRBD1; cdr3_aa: ASSYMQGAKETQY
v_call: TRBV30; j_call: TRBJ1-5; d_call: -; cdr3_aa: AWSVGEDQPQH
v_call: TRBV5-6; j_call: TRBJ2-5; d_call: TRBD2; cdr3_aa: ATTRGLAGVQETQY
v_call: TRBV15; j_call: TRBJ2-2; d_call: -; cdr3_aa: ATSRDRVELF
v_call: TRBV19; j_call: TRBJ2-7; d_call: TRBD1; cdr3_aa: ASSQGDEQY
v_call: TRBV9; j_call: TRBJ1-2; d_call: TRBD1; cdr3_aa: ASSGGQGPYGYT
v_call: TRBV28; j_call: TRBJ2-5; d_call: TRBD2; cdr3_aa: ASSFSRGGLGETQY
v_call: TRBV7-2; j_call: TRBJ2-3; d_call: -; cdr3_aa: ASSLRLTDTQY
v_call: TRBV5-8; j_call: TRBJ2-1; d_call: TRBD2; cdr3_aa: ASSFTSVTYNEQF
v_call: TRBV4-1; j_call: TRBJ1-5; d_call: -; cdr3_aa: ASSQEGGINQPQH